This T cell receptor (beta chain) was recovered during a study of low-dose radiotherapy and immunotherapy resistance in tumors. The sample's time point: before trial treatment. V lost 4 bases and J lost 1, with 13 bases in between. The CDR3 runs to 16 residues. Germline V gene lookup returns CDR1 MNHEY and CDR2 SVGEGT. Primers used for first-strand cDNA, a TRAV- and TRBV-specific set, covered both alpha and beta chains. Using a constant-region primer together with a V-primer adapter, TCRs were subjected to around 20 PCR cycles of amplification. TCRdb ran MiXCR on the reads and lists one entry per CDR3 protein. The top ten hold roughly 10% of the sample, which has about 71,000 distinct CDR3 sequences, 30% to 40% seen once.

The chain is built from TRBV6-2 or TRBV6-3 and TRBJ2-2, with a tentative D call TRBD2 (5 bases). Source: PBMCs, taken before treatment. The receptor comes from a female donor with ovarian cancer. CDR3 amino acids: CASSSSGSGNTGELFF. For the CDR3, the DNA is TGTGCCAGCAGTTCCTCGGGGTCAGGGAACACCGGGGAGCTGTTTTTT.